Listed below are T cell receptor beta chains from one sample, sequenced in a study of T cells expressing NK-cell markers. TCRdb re-called the 5' RACE reads and catalogs CDR3 proteins one per entry, DNA excluded. This table holds approximately 170,000 distinct CDR3 sequences. Sequencing used blood T cells: a sorted CD56 or NKG2C T cell subset, CD4+ or CD8+ T cells, or bulk PBMC T cells (not recorded which). These receptors were taken from a man aged 18 to 69 in good health. CDR3s include the opening cysteine and the closing phenylalanine or tryptophan.

length: 16
V: TRBV7-8
J: TRBJ2-5
CDR3: CASSRWTSGVEETQYF

length: 16
V: TRBV7-9
J: TRBJ2-7
CDR3: CASSGGRQGGSYEQYF

length: 15
V: TRBV5-1
J: TRBJ2-2
CDR3: CASSFGLDRAGELFF

length: 15
V: TRBV5-6
J: TRBJ2-2
CDR3: CASSFGLAGTGELFF

length: 14
V: TRBV5-1
J: TRBJ1-1
CDR3: CASSDGTGNTEAFF

length: 16
V: TRBV11-2
J: TRBJ2-7
CDR3: CASSLGGQGISYEQYF

length: 14
V: TRBV7-2
J: TRBJ2-5
CDR3: CASSFGRPQETQYF

length: 15
V: TRBV2
J: TRBJ2-3
CDR3: CASSSRGSERDTQYF

length: 20
V: TRBV9
J: TRBJ2-2
CDR3: CASSVVAGLAGGTGTGELFF

length: 13
V: TRBV19
J: TRBJ2-7
CDR3: CASKAVGSGEQYF

length: 16
V: TRBV6-1
J: TRBJ2-1
CDR3: CASSITGTSGGHEQFF

length: 15
V: TRBV5-5
J: TRBJ1-2
CDR3: CASSLPQRQNYGYTF

length: 15
V: TRBV5-1
J: TRBJ2-1
CDR3: CASSSGPGSYNEQFF

length: 13
V: TRBV5-4
J: TRBJ2-7
CDR3: CASSFGPTAAQYF

length: 14
V: TRBV5-6
J: TRBJ2-7
CDR3: CASSVPGVNYEQYF

length: 18
V: TRBV5-6
J: TRBJ1-4
CDR3: CASSLRTGTRPTNEKLFF

length: 14
V: TRBV5-6
J: TRBJ1-5
CDR3: CASSIGAGGQPQHF

length: 14
V: TRBV20-1
J: TRBJ2-7
CDR3: CSARALLVSYEQYF

length: 16
V: TRBV15
J: TRBJ2-5
CDR3: CATSRDWYRDRETQYF

length: 18
V: TRBV2
J: TRBJ2-2
CDR3: CASSDGLAGGSLTGELFF

length: 14
V: TRBV27
J: TRBJ2-7
CDR3: CASSLVGTGGEQYF

length: 18
V: TRBV3-1
J: TRBJ2-1
CDR3: CASSQDLSRDSHYNEQFF

length: 15
V: TRBV5-1
J: TRBJ2-3
CDR3: CASSIDSPSTHTQYF

length: 13
V: TRBV28
J: TRBJ2-7
CDR3: CASSLNRAYEQYF

length: 20
V: TRBV29-1
J: TRBJ2-3
CDR3: CSVEDLQAQQAGGYTDTQYF

length: 16
V: TRBV10-3
J: TRBJ2-1
CDR3: CAISDLRDRSYNEQFF

length: 19
V: TRBV9
J: TRBJ2-1
CDR3: CASSVAPSGGHSSYNEQFF